This is a list of T cell receptor beta chains from one sample in a study of T-cell reconstitution after alpha-beta-depleted transplantation in children. From the PCR reads, TCRdb called clonotypes with MiXCR, one entry per CDR3 protein. The sample comprises 600,000 or so distinct CDR3 sequences, 20% to 25% of which are singletons, and about 14% rests with the top ten. The starting material was PBMCs, mostly from graft donor cells, obtained 360 days after TCRalphabeta/CD19-depleted stem cell transplant. The receptors originated from a boy less than two years old who had a stem cell transplant for acute myeloid leukemia, so the T cells may come from the graft donor. CDR3s include the opening cysteine and the closing phenylalanine or tryptophan. D genes are given only for firm matches. Some rows mark clone size as missing; the rest say once, few, many or name a class of expanded clone.

V	J	size	D	DNA	CDR3
TRBV6-5	TRBJ2-6	.	.	TGTGCCAGCATTAGTCGTAGCACTGGGGCCAACGTCCTGACTTTC	CASISRSTGANVLTF
TRBV12-3/TRBV12-4	TRBJ2-3	.	.	TGTGCCAGCAGCCGTGGGGATTTGAGCACAGATACGCAGTATTTT	CASSRGDLSTDTQYF
TRBV12-3/TRBV12-4	TRBJ1-2	.	.	TGTGCCAGCACCATTACGGGACGAATGGGCTACACCTTC	CASTITGRMGYTF
TRBV15	TRBJ2-5	many	TRBD2	TGTGCCATACGGAGGGAGCGGGGCCTAGAGGAGACCCAGTACTTC	CAIRRERGLEETQYF
TRBV20-1	TRBJ2-1	.	TRBD2	TGCAGTGCTAGAGAAGCGGGGGCCGATTACAATGAGCAGTTCTTC	CSAREAGADYNEQFF
TRBV12-3/TRBV12-4	TRBJ1-3	many	.	TGTGCCAGCAGTTTCTCTGGAAACACCATATATTTT	CASSFSGNTIYF
TRBV7-2	TRBJ2-5	.	.	TGTGCCAGCAGCTTAAATGGCAGGGGCGAGACCCAGTACTTC	CASSLNGRGETQYF
TRBV12-3/TRBV12-4	TRBJ2-3	many	.	TGTGCCAGCAGTCCCGAGGGACGACATACGCAGTATTTT	CASSPEGRHTQYF
TRBV12-3/TRBV12-4	TRBJ2-3	few	TRBD2	TGTGCCAGCAGTCCCATTTGGACTAGCGGGGGCTTATACACAGATACGCAGTATTTT	CASSPIWTSGGLYTDTQYF
TRBV7-3	TRBJ1-1	.	.	TGTGCCAGCAGCTTAAGGTTTTCAGGCACTGAAGCTTTCTTT	CASSLRFSGTEAFF
TRBV7-3	TRBJ2-7	many	.	TGTGCCAGCAGCCCACCACCGACAGGAACCCCCTCTACGGAGCAGTACTTC	CASSPPPTGTPSTEQYF
TRBV2	TRBJ2-1	.	TRBD1	TGTGCCAGTCGCAACTACAGGGGCGATGAGCAGTTCTTC	CASRNYRGDEQFF
TRBV20-1	TRBJ1-5	.	TRBD1	TGCAGTGCTAGTTACCCAGGGGGAAATCAGCCCCAGCATTTT	CSASYPGGNQPQHF
TRBV7-2	TRBJ2-5	many	.	TGTGCCAGCAGCTTAGTGACAGCCCAAGAGACCCAGTACTTC	CASSLVTAQETQYF
TRBV20-1	TRBJ2-2	.	TRBD2	TGCAGTGCTAGAGATCGCCGGGGGGGCTGGGAGCTGTTTTTT	CSARDRRGGWELFF
TRBV20-1	TRBJ2-5	.	.	TGCAGCTTCCCTAACCCGGAGACCCAGTACTTC	CSFPNPETQYF
TRBV11-2	TRBJ2-2	few	.	TGTGCCAGCAGCTTAGCTTGGGAGGCCGGGGAGCTGTTTTTT	CASSLAWEAGELFF
TRBV12-3/TRBV12-4	TRBJ2-5	many	.	TGTGCCAGCAGTAAGGGACGGTTCCAAGAGACCCAGTACTTC	CASSKGRFQETQYF
TRBV15	TRBJ2-2	.	.	TGTGCCACCAGCAGAGTGGCGTCCGGGGAGCTGTTTTTT	CATSRVASGELFF
TRBV5-1	TRBJ2-1	once	.	TGCGCCAGCAGCTTGGAGGGGAAGGGTTACAATGAGCAGTTCTTC	CASSLEGKGYNEQFF
TRBV3-1	TRBJ2-3	many	.	TGTGCCAGCAGCCAATTTAAGGCCCCGGGCACAGATACGCAGTATTTT	CASSQFKAPGTDTQYF
TRBV20-1	TRBJ1-4	many	.	TGCAGTGCTAGAGGTCCGACCGGAGAAAAACTGTTTTTT	CSARGPTGEKLFF
TRBV6-5	TRBJ2-3	.	.	TGTGCCAGCAGTTACCCCGGGGCGAATACGCAGTATTTT	CASSYPGANTQYF
TRBV15	TRBJ2-5	.	TRBD1	TGTGCCACCAGCAGAGATCATGAGACAGGGGTTCAAGAGACCCAGTACTTC	CATSRDHETGVQETQYF
TRBV20-1	TRBJ2-3	few	.	TGCAGTGCTAGGGGGTACAGGGATTGGGGCACAGATACGCAGTATTTT	CSARGYRDWGTDTQYF
TRBV7-9	TRBJ2-7	.	.	TGTGCCTCGGGCGAACAGCCCTACGAGCAGTACTTC	CASGEQPYEQYF
TRBV7-2	TRBJ2-3	few	.	TGTGCCAGCAGCTTAGGTGCGGGAACCTTCGATACGCAGTATTTT	CASSLGAGTFDTQYF
TRBV15	TRBJ2-1	.	TRBD1	TGTGCCACCAGCAGAGGGGACAGCGACAGTGAGCAGTTCTTC	CATSRGDSDSEQFF
TRBV7-8	TRBJ2-7	.	TRBD1	TGTGCCAGCAGAGAGCGGGACAGGGTACACGAGCAGTACTTC	CASRERDRVHEQYF
TRBV10-1	TRBJ2-5	many	.	TGCGCCAGCAGTGAGTCCCCGACACTAGACCTGCGAGAGACCCAGTACTTC	CASSESPTLDLRETQYF
TRBV10-1	TRBJ2-3	few	.	TGCGCCAGCAGCCCCGTCAGGGGAAGCAGGGTCACAGATACGCAGTATTTT	CASSPVRGSRVTDTQYF
TRBV20-1	TRBJ1-5	.	TRBD1	TGCAGTGCAAGGGGGCCCATGGGCAATCAGCCCCAGCATTTT	CSARGPMGNQPQHF
TRBV18	TRBJ2-1	many	.	TGTGCCAGCTCACCAGACTTCTGGCACAATGAGCAGTTCTTC	CASSPDFWHNEQFF
TRBV12-3/TRBV12-4	TRBJ1-5	few	TRBD1	TGTGCCAGCAGCACAGGGGGCGCGGATCAGCCCCAGCATTTT	CASSTGGADQPQHF
TRBV20-1	TRBJ2-1	.	.	TGCAGTGCTAGAGGACACCCGGGGGAATCCGCCAATGAGCAGTTCTTC	CSARGHPGESANEQFF
TRBV11-2	TRBJ2-3	few	TRBD1	TGTGCCAGCAGCTTAAGCTTCCCGGTACAGGGGAAGCTTAAAGATACGCAGTATTTT	CASSLSFPVQGKLKDTQYF
TRBV4-1	TRBJ2-1	few	TRBD2	TGCGCCAGCAGCCAAGGGACTAGCGGGGGTCGGATCTTC	CASSQGTSGGRIF